These 3 T cell receptor beta chains share one sample of origin, sequenced in a study of blood T cells in healthy people across ages. Primers used in a second PCR of about 7 to 12 cycles were a sample-barcoded 5' primer and a J-beta primer mix. TCRdb called the 5' RACE reads again in MiXCR, with one record for every CDR3 protein. The sample carries around 800,000 distinct CDR3 sequences, roughly 26% recorded once. The sample also formed part of further work on T cells of mothers and their children.

The source material was blood. The receptors originated from a boy younger than 18 in good health.

This clonotype was seen once. The chain links TRBV12-3 or TRBV12-4 to TRBJ2-5; D uncertain. Gene TRBJ2-7 matches the end of the DNA better, so the J call may be wrong. The CDR3 length is 16 residues. The CDR3 loop reads CASTSEWAGVSYEQYF. CDR3 bases: TGTGCCAGCACTTCTGAATGGGCTGGGGTCTCCTACGAGCAGTACTTC.

CDR3 region: CASSLERLAGVQETQYF. The CDR3 region has the DNA TGCGCCAGCAGCTTGGAAAGGCTAGCGGGGGTCCAAGAGACCCAGTACTTC. The chain combines TRBV5-1 with TRBJ2-5; 10 bases agree with TRBD2. From germline, CDR1 is SGHRS and CDR2 YFSETQ. V shed 0 bases and J 1 base; nucleotides not matched to a gene: 6. This CDR3 contains 17 residues.

The chain uses TRBV12-3 or TRBV12-4 and TRBJ1-1; D not resolved. The length of the CDR3 is 13 residues. Trimming cost V 3 bases and J 3 bases, with 8 bases left between them. CDR3 coding DNA: TGTGCCAGCAGTTTTAACGGGTACACTGAAGCTTTCTTT. Its protein is CASSFNGYTEAFF.